A selection of T cell receptor beta chains follows, all from one sample in a study of T cell clones after liver transplantation. Clones were sequenced by immunoSEQ multiplex PCR, and TCRdb holds only the in-frame ones, with some missing. The profile shows 99,000 or so clones, around four fifths of them singletons. This specimen consisted of CD4+ T cells from blood, obtained before liver transplant. The receptor set was obtained from a human donor who received a liver transplant. Both conserved end residues are part of each CDR3. The D gene is left open where the match is weak. Clone size is stated in some rows and not others, as once, few, many or a class when expanded.

j_call	d_call	v_call	clone_size	cdr3_aa	cdr3_nt
TRBJ1-4	TRBD1	TRBV19	-	CASSVWGTGSEKLFF	TGTGCCAGTAGTGTCTGGGGGACAGGGTCCGAAAAACTGTTTTTT
TRBJ2-4	-	TRBV20-1	-	CSASYNIQYF	TGCAGTGCTAGTTACAACATTCAGTACTTC
TRBJ2-1	-	TRBV28	-	CASTFGARSGSYNEQFF	TGTGCCAGCACCTTCGGGGCCCGCTCCGGCTCCTACAATGAGCAGTTCTTC
TRBJ1-5	-	TRBV5-1	-	CASSPDTNNQPQHF	TGCGCCAGCAGTCCGGACACGAACAATCAGCCCCAGCATTTT
TRBJ1-2	-	TRBV9	-	CASSANGRGLNYGYTF	TGTGCCAGCAGCGCCAATGGCAGGGGCTTAAACTATGGCTACACCTTC
TRBJ2-5	TRBD1	TRBV5-1	-	CASSRWTGVETQYF	TGCGCCAGCAGCCGCTGGACAGGGGTGGAGACCCAGTACTTC
TRBJ1-1	-	TRBV19	-	CASNIRWNTEAFF	TGTGCCAGTAATATACGGTGGAACACTGAAGCTTTCTTT
TRBJ1-6	TRBD1	TRBV14	-	CASSQDHPGGGNSPLHF	TGTGCCAGCAGCCAAGATCATCCAGGGGGTGGTAATTCACCCCTCCACTTT
TRBJ2-1	-	TRBV9	-	CASSVASGVYNEQFF	TGTGCCAGCAGCGTAGCTTCAGGAGTTTACAATGAGCAGTTCTTC
TRBJ1-1	TRBD1	TRBV7-8	-	CASSLTGGAWNTEAFF	TGTGCCAGCAGCCTCACAGGGGGCGCGTGGAACACTGAAGCTTTCTTT
TRBJ2-7	TRBD2	TRBV7-9	-	CASSTRLAGTRPYEQYF	TGTGCCAGCAGCACCCGACTAGCGGGCACCAGACCCTACGAGCAGTACTTC
TRBJ2-4	-	TRBV29-1	-	CSGVVKNIQYF	TGCAGCGGGGTTGTCAAAAACATTCAGTACTTC
TRBJ1-1	-	TRBV13	-	CASSLQHEAFF	TGTGCCAGCAGCTTACAACATGAAGCTTTCTTT
TRBJ1-2	-	TRBV4-3	-	CASSQDRAGYTF	TGCGCCAGCAGCCAAGACAGGGCTGGCTACACCTTC
TRBJ1-4	-	TRBV27	-	CASSHRPGRSTNEKLFF	TGTGCCAGCAGTCACCGACCGGGACGGTCAACTAATGAAAAACTGTTTTTT
TRBJ2-5	TRBD2	TRBV13	-	CASSGRLAGLETQYF	TGTGCCAGCAGCGGGCGACTAGCGGGGTTGGAGACCCAGTACTTC
TRBJ1-6	-	TRBV19	-	CASLPGPSNSPLHF	TGTGCCAGTCTTCCAGGACCTTCCAATTCACCCCTCCACTTT
TRBJ2-7	TRBD2	TRBV18	-	CASSPRLAGQYEQYF	TGTGCCAGCTCACCTCGACTAGCGGGACAGTACGAGCAGTACTTC
TRBJ2-5	TRBD2	TRBV5-1	-	CASSLGAREEETQYF	TGCGCCAGCAGCTTGGGGGCGCGGGAGGAAGAGACCCAGTACTTC
TRBJ2-7	-	TRBV25-1	-	CASSEAGVYEQYF	TGTGCCAGCAGTGAGGCAGGTGTCTACGAGCAGTACTTC
TRBJ1-2	-	TRBV14	-	CASSQELASGYTF	TGTGCCAGCAGCCAAGAATTGGCATCCGGCTACACCTTC
TRBJ2-1	TRBD2	TRBV30	-	CAWSVRGSGRAFTKFF	TGTGCCTGGAGTGTAAGGGGGAGCGGGAGGGCCTTCACGAAGTTCTTC
TRBJ1-2	-	TRBV5-6	-	CASSLVGQGIYTF	TGTGCCAGCAGCTTGGTGGGGCAGGGGATCTACACCTTC
TRBJ2-3	TRBD1	TRBV28	few	CASSLEGQGVDTQYF	TGTGCCAGCAGTTTGGAGGGACAGGGGGTGGATACGCAGTATTTT
TRBJ1-2	-	TRBV6-5	-	CASGLIGYSYGYTF	TGTGCCAGCGGGTTGATAGGGTACAGCTATGGCTACACCTTC